This T cell receptor beta chain was found in a study of blood T cell repertoires in COVID-19. Overall study context: Samples came from the United States, Italy and Spain, spanning acute and convalescent COVID-19. T cells, B-cell-depleted T cells, or PBMCs supplied cDNA or gDNA.

The CDR3 runs 14 residues. The germline V and J ends were trimmed by 3 bases and 8 bases, with 13 bases remaining between them. Germline CDR1 and CDR2: SEHNR and FQNEAQ (reference sequence). Authors' analysis steps: How many nucleated cells were present was estimated from reference gene primer amplification. The method was immunoSEQ multiplex PCR; TCRdb's version includes in-frame clones alone and lacks a portion of them. V and J calls and clone size come straight from that table; D and trimming were deduced from the DNA. The data hold roughly 120,000 clones, with roughly 85% observed a single time. V gene TRBV7-9 combines with J gene TRBJ1-4, with D maybe TRBD1 (5 bases). This TCR derives from a human donor in a cohort sampled during active COVID-19. The sequencing input was peripheral blood. The CDR3 DNA reads as TGTGCCAGCAGCTTCGGAGGGGCAGGGGAAAAACTGTTTTTT. Translating it yields CASSFGGAGEKLFF.